The present TCR beta chain was sequenced within a study of T cells in Graves' hyperthyroidism and ophthalmopathy. Background on the study: Peripheral blood samples were taken at initial diagnosis, prior to any treatment. Study-level findings and limits: Ophthalmopathy was predicted by the model a median of approximately 6.6 months ahead of onset.

Patients having uncontrolled infection, another autoimmune disease, pregnancy or lactation were not included. Diagnoses were established using clinical symptoms, serum thyroxine and TRAb, thyroid ultrasound and orbital computed tomography. This clonotype showed up many times. No antigen is known for it. Trimming removed 5 bases at V and 3 bases at J, with 17 bases between. The CDR3 length is 15 residues. The germline V gene encodes CDR1 SGHVS and CDR2 FQNEAQ. TCR beta CDR3 region amplification was performed from RNA transcripts. RT-PCR in the first round (using the HTBI primer set) targeted the TCR CDR3. A single record per CDR3 protein comes from TCRdb applying MiXCR to the multiplex PCR reads. The data contain under 350,000 distinct CDR3 sequences, about a sixth of them singletons.

This chain connects TRBV7-8 to TRBJ2-7; tentative D call: TRBD2 (6 bases). The sequence was obtained from a woman aged 55-69 years with Graves' ophthalmopathy. Source material: blood. In nucleotides, the CDR3 is TGTGCCAGCAGCCCACACGGGACTCGGCGCTACGAGCAGTACTTC. Amino acid sequence: CASSPHGTRRYEQYF.